The 19 T cell receptor beta chains given below trace back to one sample, sequenced in a study of shared clonotypes between healthy human individuals. The protocol was immunoSEQ multiplex PCR, while the TCRdb copy is restricted to in-frame clones and leaves out a portion. The sample has 2 million to 2.5 million clones, 93% seen once. The sequencing sample was made of naive CD4+ T cells from PBMCs. Specified subset: CD45RA+ positively selected. All receptors come from a man aged 18 to 29 in good health. Some clones in this sample may be carry-over from other donors' samples.

This chain uses TRBV4-2 with TRBJ2-3; D is tentatively TRBD1 or TRBD2 (5 bases each). This CDR3 is 14 amino acids long. Germline CDR1 and CDR2: LGHNA and YNFKEQ. V lost 1 base to trimming and J lost 4 bases, with 9 bases between them. In DNA form, the CDR3 reads TGTGCCAGCAGCCAAGCGAGGGGATCAGATACGCAGTATTTT. Protein product: CASSQARGSDTQYF.

CDR3 nucleotide sequence: TGTGCCAGCAGTTATCGGGAGGCCTACATTAGTTACGAGCAGTACTTC. Translated, it gives CASSYREAYISYEQYF. The genes are TRBV6-5 and TRBJ2-7; 7 bases agree with TRBD2. The ends lost 3 bases at V and 4 bases at J; junction bases unmatched: 12. This CDR3 is built from 16 residues. Germline V CDR1 and CDR2: MNHEY, SVGAGI.

The gene calls are TRBV2 and TRBJ2-5; a possible D gene is TRBD1 (5 bases). CDR3 length: 13 amino acids. Deletions cut 7 bases from V and 5 bases from J, with 14 bases between. The germline V gene has CDR1 SNHLY and CDR2 FYNNEI. Here the CDR3 reads CASTLGLGETQYF. In DNA, the CDR3 is TGTGCCAGCACCCTGGGGCTTGGGGAGACCCAGTACTTC.

The chain is built from TRBV2 and TRBJ1-4, with D perhaps TRBD1 (5 bases). V lost 7 bases and J 3 bases, leaving 15 bases between the germline ends. The CDR3 consists of 15 residues. CDR1 and CDR2 (germline): SNHLY, FYNNEI. The CDR3 DNA follows: TGTGCCAGCACCCGCGTAAGGGGTGCTAATGAAAAACTGTTTTTT. The encoded protein is CASTRVRGANEKLFF.

About this clone: One end of the junction is discordant with germline, which a read error may explain. The chain recombines TRBV4-1 with TRBJ1-2, with TRBD1 as a possible D gene (5 bases). CDR1 and CDR2 (germline): MGHRA, YSYEKL. The CDR3 extends over 15 amino acids. The CDR3 DNA is TGCGCCAGCAGCCAAGGTCAGGCAGGGACCTATGGCTGCACCTTC. It specifies CASSQGQAGTYGCTF.

The chain carries TRBV10-3 and TRBJ2-3; D assignment may be TRBD1 or TRBD2 (5 bases each). This CDR3 has 15 amino acids. Germline loops: CDR1 ENHRY, CDR2 SYGVKD. V lost 6 bases to trimming and J lost 5 bases, with 18 bases between them. The CDR3, as DNA: TGTGCCATCAGCCCCAGGGCCGACGGGGTAGATACGCAGTATTTT. This translates into CAISPRADGVDTQYF.

This rearrangement joins TRBV28 to TRBJ2-7; 7 bases fit TRBD1. V gave up 5 bases and J gave up 0 bases; unmatched junction bases: 16. The germline V gene has CDR1 MDHEN and CDR2 SYDVKM. The CDR3 runs to 18 residues. CDR3 DNA: TGTGCCAGCAGTAACAGGGGATCGAAACTCAAAGTCTCCTACGAGCAGTACTTC. Translating it yields CASSNRGSKLKVSYEQYF. Together with reference TRBV28 and TRBJ2-7, the CDR3 gives the full variable domain: DVKVTQSSRYLVKRTGEKVFLECVQDMDHENMFWYRQDPGLGLRLIYFSYDVKMKEKGDIPEGYSVSREKKERFSLILESASTNQTSMYLCASSNRGSKLKVSYEQYFGPGTRLTVT.

The V gene is TRBV7-9, the J gene TRBJ2-7; D is undetermined. The germline CDR1 and CDR2 sequences are SEHNR and FQNEAQ (reference sequence). This CDR3 contains 13 residues. Trimming removed 4 bases from V and 5 bases from J, with 12 bases in between. The CDR3 loop is CASSYDFGHEQYF. For the CDR3, the DNA is TGTGCCAGCAGCTACGACTTTGGCCACGAGCAGTACTTC.

V gene TRBV28 combines with J gene TRBJ2-7, with D maybe TRBD1 (7 bases). Germline CDR1 and CDR2: MDHEN and SYDVKM. The CDR3 is 16 residues long. V gave up 0 bases and J gave up 0 bases, with 12 bases separating them. CDR3: CASSLWPQGGSYEQYF. The CDR3 nucleotides read TGTGCCAGCAGTTTATGGCCCCAGGGGGGCTCCTACGAGCAGTACTTC.

V is TRBV7-2 and J is TRBJ1-4, with 7 bases identical to TRBD1. Losses at the gene ends were 7 bases for V and 0 bases for J; bases not matched to a gene: 11. Germline assignment: CDR1 SGHTA and CDR2 FQGNSA. This CDR3 spans 17 amino acids. As DNA, the CDR3 is TGTGCCAGCACCCCCGGAACAGGGGCCACAACTAATGAAAAACTGTTTTTT. It specifies CASTPGTGATTNEKLFF.

The V call is TRBV19, the J call TRBJ2-5; 12 bases fit TRBD2. After removal of 6 bases from V and 5 bases from J, the junction contained 7 bases not matched to a gene. Germline assignment: CDR1 LNHDA and CDR2 SQIVND (reference sequence). CDR3 length: 15 residues. In DNA, the CDR3 is TGTGCCAGTAGGATGACTAGCGGGAGCCGTGAGACCCAGTACTTC. As protein: CASRMTSGSRETQYF.

This sequence joins TRBV4-1 and TRBJ2-3; D gene uncertain. Trimming pared 3 bases from V and 2 bases from J, leaving 6 bases between. Germline lookup yields CDR1 MGHRA and CDR2 YSYEKL. This CDR3 contains 13 residues. The DNA for the CDR3 is TGCGCCAGCAGCCACCGATACACAGATACGCAGTATTTT. It translates to CASSHRYTDTQYF.

This chain links TRBV7-9 with TRBJ2-2; 13 bases fit TRBD2. This CDR3 is built from 16 residues. With 4 bases clipped from V and 7 bases from J, the junction kept 6 bases outside the gene matches. Germline lookup yields CDR1 SEHNR and CDR2 FQNEAQ (reference sequence). CDR3 nucleotide sequence: TGTGCCAGCAGCTCCCCGGGACTAGCGGGACACGGGGAGCTGTTTTTT. Translated: CASSSPGLAGHGELFF.

The chain has TRBV28 and TRBJ1-5, with a tentative D call TRBD1 (5 bases). The CDR3 loop spans 12 amino acids. CDR1 MDHEN and CDR2 SYDVKM come from the germline V gene. Trimming stripped 10 bases from V and 2 bases from J, with 9 bases between. The CDR3 DNA reads as TGTGCCATCGGGGGGGGCAATCAGCCCCAGCATTTT. It codes for CAIGGGNQPQHF.

This chain connects TRBV7-3 to TRBJ1-2; D perhaps matches TRBD1 (6 bases). V was shortened by 5 bases and J by 4 bases, with 26 bases between the two germline ends. The CDR3 has 18 residues. Germline V gives CDR1 SGHTA, CDR2 FQGTGA. CDR3 residues: CASSPFTSGVKFSYGYTF. DNA of the CDR3: TGTGCCAGCAGCCCCTTTACGTCAGGGGTGAAGTTCAGCTATGGCTACACCTTC.

The chain carries TRBV19 and TRBJ2-2; 10 bases fit TRBD1. Trimming at V came to 3 bases and at J to 6 bases, leaving 7 bases not matched to a gene. This CDR3 has 16 amino acids. Germline CDR1 LNHDA, CDR2 SQIVND (reference sequence). The CDR3 sequence: CASSIPLGQGAGELFF. CDR3 DNA: TGTGCCAGTAGTATCCCCCTCGGACAGGGGGCCGGGGAGCTGTTTTTT. The whole variable domain, filled in from reference TRBV19 and TRBJ2-2, reads DGGITQSPKYLFRKEGQNVTLSCEQNLNHDAMYWYRQDPGQGLRLIYYSQIVNDFQKGDIAEGYSVSREKKESFPLTVTSAQKNPTAFYLCASSIPLGQGAGELFFGEGSRLTVL.

This clone was detected only once. V and J are TRBV7-2 and TRBJ2-3; TRBD1 might be the D (6 bases). Trimming removed 5 bases from V and 2 bases from J, with 14 bases in between. Germline CDR1 is SGHTA and CDR2 is FQGNSA. This CDR3 contains 15 residues. In DNA, the CDR3 is TGTGCCAGCAGCACACAGGGTCGATTCACAGATACGCAGTATTTT. Its translation: CASSTQGRFTDTQYF.

This rearrangement joins TRBV5-1 to TRBJ2-5; 7 nucleotides align to TRBD2. Trimming at V came to 4 bases and at J to 5 bases, leaving 8 bases not matched to a gene. The germline V gene encodes CDR1 SGHRS and CDR2 YFSETQ. The CDR3 extends over 14 amino acids. CDR3 in DNA: TGCGCCAGCAGCCCGGGGGGTTCTCGGGAGACCCAGTACTTC. Its protein product is CASSPGGSRETQYF.

V is TRBV7-2 and J is TRBJ2-1; TRBD2 aligns across 7 bases. V shed 5 bases, J shed 4 bases, and the junction held 8 bases outside the gene matches. CDR3 size: 15 residues. Germline CDR1 reads SGHTA; CDR2 reads FQGNSA. CDR3 DNA sequence: TGTGCCAGCAGCCCGACTAGTAGCGGGTACAATGAGCAGTTCTTC. Protein: CASSPTSSGYNEQFF.